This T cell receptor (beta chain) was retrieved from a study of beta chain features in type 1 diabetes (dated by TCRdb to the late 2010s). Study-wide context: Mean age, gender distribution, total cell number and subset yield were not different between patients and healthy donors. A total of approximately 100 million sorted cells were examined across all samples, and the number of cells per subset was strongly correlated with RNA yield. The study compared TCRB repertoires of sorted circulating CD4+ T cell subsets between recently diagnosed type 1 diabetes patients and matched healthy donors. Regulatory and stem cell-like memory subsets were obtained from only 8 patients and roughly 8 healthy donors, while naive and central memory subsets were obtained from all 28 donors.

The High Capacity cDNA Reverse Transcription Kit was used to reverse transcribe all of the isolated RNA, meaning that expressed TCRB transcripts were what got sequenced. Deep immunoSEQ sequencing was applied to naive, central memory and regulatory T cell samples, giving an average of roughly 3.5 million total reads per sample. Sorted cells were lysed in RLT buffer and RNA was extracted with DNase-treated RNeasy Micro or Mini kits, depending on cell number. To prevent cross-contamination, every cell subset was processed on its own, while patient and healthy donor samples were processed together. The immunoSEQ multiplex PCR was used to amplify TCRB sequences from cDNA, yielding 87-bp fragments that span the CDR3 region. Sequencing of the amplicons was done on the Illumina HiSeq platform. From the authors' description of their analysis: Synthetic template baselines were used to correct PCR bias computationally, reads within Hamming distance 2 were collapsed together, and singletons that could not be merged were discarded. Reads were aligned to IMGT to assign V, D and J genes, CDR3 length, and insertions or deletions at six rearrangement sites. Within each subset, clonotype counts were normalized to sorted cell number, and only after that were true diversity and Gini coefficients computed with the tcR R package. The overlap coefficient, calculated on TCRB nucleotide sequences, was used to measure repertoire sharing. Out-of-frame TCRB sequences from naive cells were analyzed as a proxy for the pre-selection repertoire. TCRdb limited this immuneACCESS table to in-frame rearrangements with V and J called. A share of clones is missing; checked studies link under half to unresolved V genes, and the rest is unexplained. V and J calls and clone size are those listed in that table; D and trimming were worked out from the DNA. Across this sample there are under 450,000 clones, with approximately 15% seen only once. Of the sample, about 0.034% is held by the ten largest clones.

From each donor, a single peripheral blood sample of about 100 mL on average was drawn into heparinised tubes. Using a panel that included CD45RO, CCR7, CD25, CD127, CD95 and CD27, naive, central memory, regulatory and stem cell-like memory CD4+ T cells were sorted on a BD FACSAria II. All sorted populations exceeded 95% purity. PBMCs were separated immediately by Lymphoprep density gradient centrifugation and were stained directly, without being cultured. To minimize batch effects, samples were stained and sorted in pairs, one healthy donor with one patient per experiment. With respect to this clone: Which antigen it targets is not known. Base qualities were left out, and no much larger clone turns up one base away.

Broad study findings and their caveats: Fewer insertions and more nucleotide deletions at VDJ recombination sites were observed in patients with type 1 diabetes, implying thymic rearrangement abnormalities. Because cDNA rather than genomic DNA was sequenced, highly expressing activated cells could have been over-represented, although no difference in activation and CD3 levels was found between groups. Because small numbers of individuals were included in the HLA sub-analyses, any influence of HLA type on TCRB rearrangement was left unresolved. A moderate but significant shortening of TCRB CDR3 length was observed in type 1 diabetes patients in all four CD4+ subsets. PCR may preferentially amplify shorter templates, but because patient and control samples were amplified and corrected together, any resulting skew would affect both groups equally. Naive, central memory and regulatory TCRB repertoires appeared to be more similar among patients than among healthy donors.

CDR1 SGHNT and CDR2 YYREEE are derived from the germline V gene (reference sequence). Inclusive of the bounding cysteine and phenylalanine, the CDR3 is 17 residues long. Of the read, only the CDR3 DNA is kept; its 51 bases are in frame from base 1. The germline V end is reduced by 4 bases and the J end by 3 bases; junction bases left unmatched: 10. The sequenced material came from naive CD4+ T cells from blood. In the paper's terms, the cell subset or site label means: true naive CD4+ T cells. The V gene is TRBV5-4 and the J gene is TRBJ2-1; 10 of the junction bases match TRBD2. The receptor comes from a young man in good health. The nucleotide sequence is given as TGTGCCAGCAGCCAGGATCCTAGCGGGGGAAACTACAATGAGCAGTTCTTC. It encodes CASSQDPSGGNYNEQFF.